This T cell receptor beta chain was documented in a study of blood T cell repertoires in COVID-19. Study information: Samples of COVID-19 (acute and convalescent) were obtained from the United States, Italy and Spain.

Only in-frame clones appear in the TCRdb table, and some are missing; sequencing was by immunoSEQ multiplex PCR. The sample includes around 150,000 clones, 87% of them seen just once. Germline values: CDR1 KGHDR, CDR2 SFDVKD. The CDR3 spans 13 residues. The V end was cut by 4 bases, the J end by 5 bases, with 11 bases between. The receptor's source is a woman aged 60-70 years who had recovered from COVID-19. The specimen sequenced was peripheral blood. This chain connects TRBV24-1 to TRBJ2-7; D uncertain. This CDR3 reads CATSDSDFNEQYF. The DNA of the CDR3 is TGTGCCACCAGTGACTCCGACTTCAACGAGCAGTACTTC.